Presented here are 32 T cell receptor beta chains from one specimen sequenced in a study of untreated major depressive disorder. Profiling relied on immunoSEQ multiplex PCR, and the TCRdb table lists in-frame clones only, not all of them. The table shows 20,000 to 25,000 clones, with 85% to 90% occurring only once. The source material was CD4+ T cells from PBMCs. Receptors were obtained from a woman between 35 and 50 years old in good health.

This chain uses TRBV28 with TRBJ2-1; D possibly matches TRBD1 or TRBD2 (7 bases each). The CDR3 runs 17 residues. Germline V gene sequence: CDR1 MDHEN, CDR2 SYDVKM. Trimming shortened V by 3 bases and J by 0 bases, and 15 bases separated the two germline ends. The CDR3 loop is CASSLGGTVSSYNEQFF. DNA for the CDR3: TGTGCCAGCAGTTTGGGGGGGACAGTAAGCTCCTACAATGAGCAGTTCTTC.

The chain has TRBV5-4 and TRBJ2-7; 11 nucleotides agree with TRBD2. The V segment lost 0 bases and the J segment 6 bases; nucleotides outside the gene matches: 5. Germline lookup yields CDR1 SGHNT and CDR2 YYREEE (reference sequence). This CDR3 region has 15 residues. CDR3 DNA: TGTGCCAGCAGCTTGGGTGGCCTAGCGGGAGGCGAGCAGTACTTC. Its protein is CASSLGGLAGGEQYF.

This clone turned up a few times. This rearrangement joins TRBV5-6 to TRBJ1-2; 10 bases fit TRBD1. Losses at the gene ends were 1 base for V and 6 bases for J; bases not matched to a gene: 3. CDR3 length equals 14 residues. The germline V gene has CDR1 SGHDT and CDR2 YYEEEE. The CDR3 DNA follows: TGTGCCAGCAGCTTGAACGGACAGGGGGATGGCTACACCTTC. Translated, it gives CASSLNGQGDGYTF. The whole variable domain, filled in from reference TRBV5-6 and TRBJ1-2, reads DAGVTQSPTHLIKTRGQQVTLRCSPKSGHDTVSWYQQALGQGPQFIFQYYEEEERQRGNFPDRFSGHQFPNYSSELNVNALLLGDSALYLCASSLNGQGDGYTFGSGTRLTVV.

Only one count was recorded for this clone. This sequence joins TRBV2 and TRBJ1-5; tentatively, D is TRBD1 (6 bases). Trimming shortened V by 6 bases and J by 2 bases, and 8 bases separated the two germline ends. Germline-derived CDR1 and CDR2 are SNHLY and FYNNEI. CDR3 length: 13 amino acids. The DNA of the CDR3 is TGTGCCAGCAGAAGGACAGGCAATCAGCCCCAGCATTTT. Translating gives CASRRTGNQPQHF. The whole variable domain, filled in from reference TRBV2 and TRBJ1-5, reads EPEVTQTPSHQVTQMGQEVILRCVPISNHLYFYWYRQILGQKVEFLVSFYNNEISEKSEIFDDQFSVERPDGSNFTLKIRSTKLEDSAMYFCASRRTGNQPQHFGDGTRLSIL.

The genes are TRBV6-1 and TRBJ2-3; 10 bases agree with TRBD2. Germline CDR1 reads MNHNS; CDR2 reads SASEGT. The length of the CDR3 is 15 residues. Losses at the gene ends were 7 bases for V and 10 bases for J; bases not matched to a gene: 14. CDR3 nucleotide sequence: TGTGCCAGCACCGGAGGTAGCGGCCTAGCGGGGGCGCAGTATTTT. It translates to CASTGGSGLAGAQYF.

The gene calls are TRBV18 and TRBJ1-5; D ambiguous. Per germline, CDR1 KGHSH and CDR2 LQKENI. Trimming stripped 3 bases from V and 5 bases from J, with 8 bases between. The CDR3 has 13 residues. CDR3 residues: CASSPGPDQPQHF. CDR3 bases: TGTGCCAGCTCACCTGGACCGGATCAGCCCCAGCATTTT. Supplemented by reference TRBV18 and TRBJ1-5, the full variable domain reads NAGVMQNPRHLVRRRGQEARLRCSPMKGHSHVYWYRQLPEEGLKFMVYLQKENIIDESGMPKERFSAEFPKEGPSILRIQQVVRGDSAAYFCASSPGPDQPQHFGDGTRLSIL.

The chain carries TRBV27 and TRBJ1-1, with 8 bases identical to TRBD1. J was trimmed by 0 bases and V by 5 bases; bases with no gene match: 20. This CDR3 has 20 residues. Germline lookup yields CDR1 MNHEY and CDR2 SMNVEV (reference sequence). CDR3 region: CASSATGTGESLIMNTEAFF. CDR3 nucleotide sequence: TGTGCCAGCAGTGCTACCGGGACAGGAGAGAGTTTGATCATGAACACTGAAGCTTTCTTT.

This chain connects TRBV27 to TRBJ2-1; TRBD2 aligns across 10 bases. The germline V gene encodes CDR1 MNHEY and CDR2 SMNVEV (reference sequence). The CDR3 is 15 residues long. V gave up 6 bases and J gave up 4 bases; unmatched junction bases: 6. For the CDR3, the DNA is TGTGCCAGCAGCCTAGAGCGGGGGGGATACAATGAGCAGTTCTTC. Protein sequence: CASSLERGGYNEQFF.

V and J are TRBV4-1 and TRBJ1-2, with 8 bases that match TRBD1. Germline-derived CDR1 and CDR2 are MGHRA and YSYEKL. The CDR3 totals 14 residues. V shed 3 bases, J shed 7 bases, and the junction held 7 bases outside the gene matches. CDR3: CASSHEDREGGYTF. For the CDR3, the DNA is TGCGCCAGCAGCCACGAGGACAGGGAGGGTGGCTACACCTTC.

This chain connects TRBV30 to TRBJ1-1, with D possibly matching TRBD1 (6 bases). The CDR3 runs to 10 residues. The germline CDR1 and CDR2 sequences are GTSNPN and SVGIG (reference sequence). V lost 8 bases to trimming and J lost 11 bases, with 15 bases between them. The CDR3 here is CAAGGQRAFF. DNA of the CDR3: TGTGCCGCCGGGGGCCAGCGCGCTTTCTTT.

CDR3 amino acids: CASQGLTEAFF. CDR3 DNA: TGTGCCAGCCAGGGCCTCACTGAAGCTTTCTTT. V usage is TRBV2 and J usage is TRBJ1-1; maybe TRBD1 (5 bases). Germline V gives CDR1 SNHLY, CDR2 FYNNEI. Trimming took 8 bases from V and 4 from J, leaving 8 bases between them. The CDR3 has 11 residues.

The rearrangement links TRBV18 to TRBJ1-1; the D gene is possibly TRBD1 (6 bases). The germline V and J ends were trimmed by 0 bases and 4 bases, with 12 bases remaining between them. CDR1 KGHSH and CDR2 LQKENI come from the germline V gene. The CDR3 runs 15 residues. The CDR3 nucleotides read TGTGCCAGCTCACCACCGAACAGGGTCGGCACTGAAGCTTTCTTT. Translated: CASSPPNRVGTEAFF. Using reference TRBV18 and TRBJ1-1 for the parts outside the CDR3, the full variable domain is NAGVMQNPRHLVRRRGQEARLRCSPMKGHSHVYWYRQLPEEGLKFMVYLQKENIIDESGMPKERFSAEFPKEGPSILRIQQVVRGDSAAYFCASSPPNRVGTEAFFGQGTRLTVV.

This clone occurred a few times. The rearrangement joins TRBV6-5 to TRBJ1-5; TRBD1 might be the D (5 bases). Germline loops: CDR1 MNHEY, CDR2 SVGAGI. V lost 6 bases to trimming and J lost 3 bases, with 12 bases between them. The CDR3 spans 14 residues. The DNA for the CDR3 is TGTGCCAGCAGGGCCGGGACCGCCAATCAGCCCCAGCATTTT. This gives the protein CASRAGTANQPQHF.

The CDR3 nucleotides read TGTGCCAGCAGCTTGGGGACATGGACTACCTCAGATACGCAGTATTTT. Its protein is CASSLGTWTTSDTQYF. The chain couples TRBV5-4 to TRBJ2-3; tentatively, D is TRBD2 (6 bases). V shed 0 bases and J shed 4 bases, with 15 bases lying between them. Germline CDR1 reads SGHNT; CDR2 reads YYREEE (reference sequence). The CDR3 loop spans 16 amino acids.

The chain carries TRBV1 and TRBJ1-5; TRBD1, the table's D call, lacks a check against the DNA. TRBV1 is recorded as a pseudogene. The CDR3 is made up of 17 amino acids. CDR3 bases: TGCACCAGCAGCCACCCCGCGGGCAGGGGGCTAAATCAGCCCCAGCATTTT. Amino acid sequence: CTSSHPAGRGLNQPQHF.

The gene calls are TRBV11-3 and TRBJ2-1, with TRBD2 matching 11 bases. Germline values: CDR1 SGHNT, CDR2 YENEEA. The CDR3 loop spans 15 amino acids. V dropped 5 bases and J dropped 10; count of bases not matched to a gene: 10. Written as DNA, the CDR3 is TGTGCCAGCAGCGCCGGGACTAGCGGATCGGGGGAGCAGTTCTTC. Its protein is CASSAGTSGSGEQFF.

The V gene is TRBV4-2, the J gene TRBJ1-2, with TRBD1 matching over 7 bases. This CDR3 comprises 15 residues. The V gene end was trimmed by 5 bases and the J gene end by 7 bases; junction bases not matched to a gene: 13. The V gene's germline CDR1 is LGHNA and CDR2 YNFKEQ. CDR3 in amino acids: CASSVGGQQGGGYTF. The CDR3 DNA follows: TGTGCCAGCAGCGTGGGGGGACAGCAAGGCGGTGGCTACACCTTC.

The chain links TRBV27 to TRBJ2-5; tentatively, D is TRBD1 (6 bases). V lost 2 bases and J lost 5, with 21 bases in between. This CDR3 has 17 residues. Germline CDR1 and CDR2: MNHEY and SMNVEV (reference sequence). The CDR3 DNA follows: TGTGCCAGCAGTTTAAACAGGGTAATAGATACAATGGAGACCCAGTACTTC. Amino acid sequence: CASSLNRVIDTMETQYF.

The rearrangement joins TRBV25-1 to TRBJ2-2, with D unclear. This CDR3 comprises 13 residues. V lost 0 bases and J lost 2, with 1 base in between. The germline V gene has CDR1 MGHDK and CDR2 SYGVNS. The chain's CDR3 is CASSEYNTGELFF. The CDR3 DNA reads as TGTGCCAGCAGTGAATATAACACCGGGGAGCTGTTTTTT.

This clone was observed a few times. The rearrangement links TRBV7-9 to TRBJ1-2; D unclear. The CDR3 runs to 9 residues. The ends were cut back, 4 bases at V and 12 bases at J, with 6 bases in the middle. Germline V gene lookup returns CDR1 SEHNR and CDR2 FQNEAQ (reference sequence). CDR3 DNA: TGTGCCAGCAGCTCCCAAGACACCTTC. As protein: CASSSQDTF.

V usage is TRBV18 and J usage is TRBJ2-7, with D hard to call. V lost 5 bases to trimming and J lost 2 bases, with 10 bases between them. CDR3 length equals 13 residues. Germline V gene lookup returns CDR1 KGHSH and CDR2 LQKENI. The CDR3 DNA sequence: TGTGCCAGCTCAAGGACGGAAACCTACGAGCAGTACGTC. Encoded protein: CASSRTETYEQYV.

This clone was seen a handful of times. The CDR3 DNA follows: TGTGCCAGCAGCGTGGGGCATCAGCCCCAGCATTTT. As protein: CASSVGHQPQHF. The genes are TRBV6-1 and TRBJ1-5; D possibly corresponds to TRBD1 (5 bases). The germline V gene has CDR1 MNHNS and CDR2 SASEGT. V was clipped by 6 bases and J by 5 bases, with 8 bases between them. The CDR3 has 12 residues.

This chain uses TRBV9 with TRBJ2-7; D is undetermined. The CDR3 is 11 residues long. Between the trimmed V and J ends, which lost 0 bases and 9 bases, there was a span of 7 bases. Germline V CDR1 and CDR2: SGDLS, YYNGEE. DNA for the CDR3: TGTGCCAGCAGCGTAGTTGGGTTGCAGTACGTC. Translated, it gives CASSVVGLQYV.

The gene calls are TRBV4-2 and TRBJ1-1; 9 nucleotides line up with TRBD1. With 4 bases clipped from V and 5 bases from J, the junction kept 8 bases outside the gene matches. This CDR3 region has 15 residues. Germline CDR1 and CDR2: LGHNA and YNFKEQ. The CDR3 nucleotides read TGTGCCAGCAGCCCCCAGGGACAGGGTACAACTGAAGCTTTCTTT. Translating gives CASSPQGQGTTEAFF.

This chain connects TRBV5-1 to TRBJ2-1, with 9 bases fitting TRBD2. Trimming removed 0 bases from V and 2 bases from J; junction bases left unmatched: 3. The CDR3 loop spans 16 amino acids. CDR1 is SGHRS and CDR2 is YFSETQ in the germline V gene. The CDR3 reads CASSLGLADAYNEQFF. For the CDR3, the DNA is TGCGCCAGCAGCTTGGGACTAGCGGACGCCTACAATGAGCAGTTCTTC.

The V call is TRBV4-1, the J call TRBJ2-2; TRBD1 aligns across 7 bases. V was clipped by 2 bases and J by 1 base; unmatched bases: 7. The CDR3 runs to 17 residues. CDR1 is MGHRA, CDR2 YSYEKL, per germline. The CDR3 region has the DNA TGCGCCAGCAGCCAATATGTACAGGGGAAGAACACCGGGGAGCTGTTTTTT. Its protein product is CASSQYVQGKNTGELFF.

This chain joins TRBV25-1 and TRBJ2-7; no firm D call. This CDR3 is built from 11 residues. Germline V gene lookup returns CDR1 MGHDK and CDR2 SYGVNS. V dropped 3 bases and J dropped 2 bases, with 2 bases sitting between them. CDR3 sequence: CASSDTYEQYF. CDR3 nucleotide sequence: TGTGCCAGCAGTGACACCTACGAGCAGTACTTC.

This clone came up once. The chain joins TRBV30 to TRBJ1-2; no definite D call. The ends were cut back, 0 bases at V and 8 bases at J, with 7 bases in the middle. Germline V lookup: CDR1 GTSNPN, CDR2 SVGIG (reference sequence). The CDR3 has 11 residues. The CDR3 loop is CAWSVTGGYTF. In nucleotides, the CDR3 is TGTGCCTGGAGTGTTACGGGCGGCTACACCTTC. Full variable domain (rest looked up from reference TRBV30 and TRBJ1-2): SQTIHQWPATLVQPVGSPLSLECTVEGTSNPNLYWYRQAAGRGLQLLFYSVGIGQISSEVPQNLSASRPQDRQFILSSKKLLLSDSGFYLCAWSVTGGYTFGSGTRLTVV.

The chain couples TRBV6-6 to TRBJ2-5; D perhaps matches TRBD2 (5 bases). CDR1 is MNHNY, CDR2 SVGAGI, per germline (reference sequence). V lost 2 bases and J lost 2, with 12 bases in between. The CDR3 extends over 15 amino acids. The CDR3 reads CASSYTGRGQETQYF. The CDR3 DNA follows: TGTGCCAGCAGTTACACGGGTCGGGGACAAGAGACCCAGTACTTC.

The chain recombines TRBV6-6 with TRBJ2-3, with D hard to call. CDR1 MNHNY and CDR2 SVGAGI come from the germline V gene (reference sequence). Between the trimmed V and J ends, which lost 8 bases and 6 bases, there was a span of 9 bases. The CDR3 is 11 residues long. CDR3 in DNA: TGTGCCAGCTCTCGTCTGGATACGCAGTATTTT. It is translated as CASSRLDTQYF.

The chain is built from TRBV19 and TRBJ1-5, with D perhaps TRBD1 (6 bases). There are 14 residues in the CDR3. Germline CDR1 reads LNHDA; CDR2 reads SQIVND (reference sequence). V lost 4 bases, J lost 3 bases, and 10 bases lay in between. CDR3 residues: CASSKGESNQPQHF. The CDR3 DNA is TGTGCCAGTAGTAAGGGGGAGTCCAATCAGCCCCAGCATTTT.

In its sample, this clone was seen a few times. This specimen includes other DNA sequences encoding the same CDR3. The chain has TRBV6-5 and TRBJ1-1, with D unclear. The CDR3 is made up of 12 amino acids. The germline CDR1 and CDR2 sequences are MNHEY and SVGAGI. V lost 5 bases to trimming and J lost 1 base, with 5 bases between them. The CDR3 coding sequence is TGTGCCAGCAGTGGTAGGAACACTGAAGCTTTCTTT. Its protein is CASSGRNTEAFF.